A single sample is the source of the 27 T cell receptor beta chains below, sequenced in a study of T cell changes during pregnancy in multiple sclerosis. Data came from immunoSEQ multiplex PCR; TCRdb stores just in-frame clones and leaves some out. The profile covers about 36,000 clones, with roughly 91% appearing a single time and around 0.47% taken by the ten largest. Sequenced material: CD4+ T cells from peripheral blood mononuclear cells, taken in the second trimester of pregnancy. The receptors were gathered from a female donor in good health, enrolled as a control in a pregnancy study.

Here the CDR3 DNA reads TGTGCCAGCAGCGGGGGGGACGGAGAAGCTTTCTTT. It encodes CASSGGDGEAFF. V usage is TRBV5-6 and J usage is TRBJ1-1; D is perhaps TRBD1 (5 bases). This CDR3 has 12 residues. V dropped 4 bases and J dropped 8 bases, with 12 bases sitting between them. Germline CDR1 is SGHDT and CDR2 is YYEEEE. Full variable domain (outside the CDR3, taken from reference TRBV5-6 and TRBJ1-1): DAGVTQSPTHLIKTRGQQVTLRCSPKSGHDTVSWYQQALGQGPQFIFQYYEEEERQRGNFPDRFSGHQFPNYSSELNVNALLLGDSALYLCASSGGDGEAFFGQGTRLTVV.

The chain is built from TRBV5-6 and TRBJ1-1, with 9 bases that match TRBD1. V dropped 4 bases and J dropped 1; count of bases not matched to a gene: 5. The CDR3 runs to 15 residues. Germline lookup yields CDR1 SGHDT and CDR2 YYEEEE. CDR3 loop: CASSPGTGRNTEAFF. The CDR3 nucleotides read TGTGCCAGCAGCCCTGGGACAGGGAGGAACACTGAAGCTTTCTTT.

The gene calls are TRBV9 and TRBJ1-1; 11 bases map to TRBD1. Germline CDR1 SGDLS, CDR2 YYNGEE. CDR3 length: 16 amino acids. Trimming removed 0 bases from V and 0 bases from J; junction bases left unmatched: 1. The DNA for the CDR3 is TGTGCCAGCAGCGTAGGGGACAGGGGGATGAACACTGAAGCTTTCTTT. Translating it yields CASSVGDRGMNTEAFF.

The chain is built from TRBV7-8 and TRBJ2-7, with TRBD1 identical over 7 bases. Germline loops: CDR1 SGHVS, CDR2 FQNEAQ. The CDR3 totals 15 residues. V lost 6 bases, J lost 1 base, and 9 bases stayed unmatched. The CDR3 nucleotides are TGTGCCAGCAGTTCACAGGGGAGCACGTCCTACGAGCAGTACTTC. Residues: CASSSQGSTSYEQYF.

The chain links TRBV5-5 to TRBJ2-5, with D unresolved. CDR1 SGHKS and CDR2 YYEKEE come from the germline V gene (reference sequence). Trimming stripped 0 bases from V and 1 base from J, with 7 bases between. This CDR3 comprises 14 residues. The CDR3 sequence: CASSLDWSQETQYF. The CDR3 bases are TGTGCCAGCAGCTTGGACTGGTCCCAAGAGACCCAGTACTTC.

The rearrangement joins TRBV13 to TRBJ2-2, with 7 bases matching TRBD1. Germline values: CDR1 PRHDT, CDR2 FYEKMQ (reference sequence). J lost 0 bases, V lost 3 bases, and 7 bases had no gene match. The CDR3 has 17 residues. CDR3 sequence (DNA): TGTGCCAGCAGCTTGGCCGTAGGGGGCGCGAACACCGGGGAGCTGTTTTTT. Translation: CASSLAVGGANTGELFF.

The rearrangement uses TRBV6-5 and TRBJ1-1; D not resolved. The CDR3 totals 11 residues. V was trimmed by 7 bases and J by 11 bases, leaving 14 bases between them. From germline, CDR1 is MNHEY and CDR2 SVGAGI. CDR3 in DNA: TGTGCCAGCACCAACCTTAAGAGGGCTTTCTTT. Its translation is CASTNLKRAFF.

This chain uses TRBV15 with TRBJ1-2; perhaps TRBD1 as D (5 bases). CDR3 length equals 14 residues. Germline V gives CDR1 LNHNV, CDR2 YYDKDF (reference sequence). The V end was cut by 3 bases, the J end by 8 bases, with 16 bases between. CDR3 loop: CATSRGWGDLGYTF. DNA for the CDR3: TGTGCCACCAGCAGGGGATGGGGGGATCTAGGCTACACCTTC.

This rearrangement joins TRBV19 to TRBJ2-4; TRBD1 matches 10 bases. The V and J ends lost 7 bases and 8 bases, in that order; junction bases with no gene match: 5. Germline V lookup: CDR1 LNHDA, CDR2 SQIVND (reference sequence). This CDR3 spans 13 amino acids. Here the CDR3 DNA reads TGTGCCAGTATTGGAGGGACAGGGGACATTCAGTACTTC. Translated, it gives CASIGGTGDIQYF.

The J gene is TRBJ2-3, the V gene TRBV5-1; 9 bases are a match to TRBD2. After removal of 4 bases from V and 1 base from J, the junction contained 10 bases not matched to a gene. This CDR3 has 17 residues. Germline V gene lookup returns CDR1 SGHRS and CDR2 YFSETQ. CDR3 sequence reads: CASSTTAGGHRTDTQYF. Here the CDR3 DNA reads TGCGCCAGCAGCACAACAGCGGGAGGACACCGCACAGATACGCAGTATTTT.

This chain connects TRBV30 to TRBJ1-3; tentative D call: TRBD1 (5 bases). The CDR3 extends over 13 amino acids. In germline, CDR1 is GTSNPN, CDR2 SVGIG (reference sequence). Trimming shortened V by 5 bases and J by 0 bases, and 8 bases separated the two germline ends. The CDR3 sequence: CAWARVSGNTIYF. The CDR3, as DNA: TGTGCCTGGGCCAGGGTCTCTGGAAACACCATATATTTT.

The chain has TRBV27 and TRBJ2-1, with TRBD2 matching over 9 bases. Trimming at V came to 6 bases and at J to 4 bases, leaving 10 bases not matched to a gene. The CDR3 runs 16 residues. The V gene's germline CDR1 is MNHEY and CDR2 SMNVEV (reference sequence). The CDR3 bases are TGTGCCAGCAGCGGGGGCGGGGGGGGGATATACAATGAGCAGTTCTTC. Amino acid sequence: CASSGGGGGIYNEQFF.

This clone was seen a handful of times. Other DNA sequences in the sample encode the same CDR3. J is TRBJ1-5 and V is TRBV7-9; the match to TRBD1 covers 9 bases. This CDR3 spans 14 amino acids. V dropped 3 bases and J dropped 6; count of bases not matched to a gene: 3. The germline gives CDR1 SEHNR, CDR2 FQNEAQ (reference sequence). The CDR3, as DNA: TGTGCCAGCAGCTTGGGACAGGGTGGTCAGCCCCAGCATTTT. Translation: CASSLGQGGQPQHF.

The CDR3 sequence is CASSLTSGGPGYF. For the CDR3, the DNA is TGTGCCAGCAGCTTGACTAGCGGGGGGCCAGGGTATTTT. The chain uses TRBV5-4 and TRBJ2-3; TRBD2 agrees at 12 bases. Germline CDR1 reads SGHNT; CDR2 reads YYREEE (reference sequence). This CDR3 contains 13 residues. V lost 1 base to trimming and J lost 14 bases; unmatched junction nucleotides: 5.

This clone was picked up a small number of times. The chain links TRBV4-1 to TRBJ1-5; 8 bases map to TRBD1. The junction had 5 bases not matched to a gene; V was cut back by 4 bases and J by 0 bases. CDR1 is MGHRA and CDR2 is YSYEKL in the germline V gene. This CDR3 region has 16 residues. Here the CDR3 DNA reads TGCGCCAGCAGCCCGTCAGGACAGGGTAGCAATCAGCCCCAGCATTTT. Translating it yields CASSPSGQGSNQPQHF.

The chain uses TRBV11-3 and TRBJ2-1, with 10 bases matching TRBD2. In germline, CDR1 is SGHNT, CDR2 YENEEA. The V gene end was trimmed by 5 bases and the J gene end by 7 bases; junction bases not matched to a gene: 11. The CDR3 spans 16 residues. The CDR3 region has the DNA TGTGCCAGCAGCGGTAGGGGAGCGGGGGGGGAGAATGAGCAGTTCTTC. Its protein is CASSGRGAGGENEQFF.

The V gene is TRBV6-5, the J gene TRBJ1-4; a weak D match, TRBD1 (5 bases). V shed 5 bases and J shed 4 bases, with 11 bases lying between them. CDR1 is MNHEY and CDR2 is SVGAGI in the germline V gene. The CDR3 consists of 14 residues. The CDR3 DNA follows: TGTGCCAGCAGTGGACCCGGGGGTAATGAAAAACTGTTTTTT. As protein: CASSGPGGNEKLFF.

The gene calls are TRBV30 and TRBJ1-3; D perhaps matches TRBD1 (5 bases). This CDR3 has 14 residues. V lost 7 bases and J 2 bases, leaving 15 bases between the germline ends. The germline gives CDR1 GTSNPN, CDR2 SVGIG (reference sequence). The CDR3 reads CASRRIGAGNTIYF. CDR3 DNA: TGTGCCTCCCGGCGAATAGGGGCTGGAAACACCATATATTTT.

The V gene is TRBV11-3, the J gene TRBJ2-3; 8 nucleotides line up with TRBD2. J was trimmed by 0 bases and V by 5 bases; bases with no gene match: 19. This CDR3 has 20 residues. Germline V gene lookup returns CDR1 SGHNT and CDR2 YENEEA. The CDR3 DNA reads TGTGCCAGCAGCCCCGGGAGCCCCAGCGGGGGCGTTAAAAGCACAGATACGCAGTATTTT. Translated, it gives CASSPGSPSGGVKSTDTQYF.

The chain recombines TRBV11-2 with TRBJ1-4; tentative D call: TRBD1 (6 bases). CDR1 is SGHAT and CDR2 is FQNNGV in the germline V gene. The CDR3 length is 17 residues. The V gene lost 3 bases and the J gene lost 6 bases, with 20 bases spanning the gap. Here the CDR3 DNA reads TGTGCCAGCAGCTTGTTTACCTACAGGGTTGGAGATGAAAAACTGTTTTTT. The encoded protein is CASSLFTYRVGDEKLFF.

This clone has just one count. This rearrangement joins TRBV7-3 to TRBJ1-5; TRBD1 matches 7 bases. Per the germline V gene, CDR1 is SGHTA and CDR2 is FQGTGA. CDR3 size: 16 residues. Trimming took 5 bases from V and 3 from J; bases not matched to a gene: 10. Written as DNA, the CDR3 is TGTGCCAGCAGCCGGAGGACGGACAGGAACAATCAGCCCCAGCATTTT. It specifies CASSRRTDRNNQPQHF.

This clone has a single count. The chain employs TRBV6-5 and TRBJ1-4; 7 nucleotides align to TRBD1. The CDR3 loop spans 14 amino acids. With 9 bases clipped from V and 8 bases from J, the junction kept 12 bases outside the gene matches. CDR1 is MNHEY and CDR2 is SVGAGI in the germline V gene. CDR3 sequence: CASGPRQGVEKLFF. DNA of the CDR3: TGTGCCAGTGGCCCGAGACAGGGCGTCGAAAAACTGTTTTTT.

The chain links TRBV28 to TRBJ2-5; 10 bases align to TRBD1. Germline trimming cut 2 bases from V and 6 bases from J; bases unmatched to any gene: 6. Germline-derived CDR1 and CDR2 are MDHEN and SYDVKM. There are 15 residues in the CDR3. The DNA for the CDR3 is TGTGCCAGCAGTTTAACCGGGACAGGGGAACAGACCCAGTACTTC. Its protein is CASSLTGTGEQTQYF.

The chain couples TRBV5-4 to TRBJ2-7, with D maybe TRBD1 (6 bases). CDR1 is SGHNT and CDR2 is YYREEE in the germline V gene (reference sequence). With 4 bases removed from V and 1 base from J, the gap between germline ends came to 15 bases. This CDR3 contains 15 residues. In DNA, the CDR3 is TGTGCCAGCAGCGGAGGACAGTCCCTATCCTACGAGCAGTACTTC. Amino acid sequence: CASSGGQSLSYEQYF.

In DNA, the CDR3 is TGCAGCGTTGGACTAGCGGGAGGGCGAGGTAATGAGCAGTTCTTC. It yields the protein CSVGLAGGRGNEQFF. The chain employs TRBV29-1 and TRBJ2-1; 14 bases are shared with TRBD2. This CDR3 region has 15 residues. Trimming cost V 4 bases and J 7 bases; bases outside gene matches: 6. Germline CDR1 is SQVTM and CDR2 is ANQGSEA.

The chain uses TRBV11-2 and TRBJ1-2; a weak D match, TRBD1 (5 bases). CDR1 SGHAT and CDR2 FQNNGV come from the germline V gene. V was pared by 5 bases and J by 1 base, with 8 bases between. The CDR3 length is 13 residues. CDR3 sequence reads: CASSKTVNYGYTF. DNA of the CDR3: TGTGCCAGCAGCAAGACAGTTAACTATGGCTACACCTTC.

The sample holds a few counts of this clone. The CDR3 region is CASSRRSGGSGNTIYF. The DNA for the CDR3 is TGTGCCAGCAGCAGAAGGTCGGGGGGCTCTGGAAACACCATATATTTT. The rearrangement joins TRBV25-1 to TRBJ1-3; a weak D match, TRBD1 (5 bases). The germline V gene has CDR1 MGHDK and CDR2 SYGVNS. This CDR3 has 16 residues. The V gene lost 6 bases and the J gene lost 0 bases, with 15 bases spanning the gap.